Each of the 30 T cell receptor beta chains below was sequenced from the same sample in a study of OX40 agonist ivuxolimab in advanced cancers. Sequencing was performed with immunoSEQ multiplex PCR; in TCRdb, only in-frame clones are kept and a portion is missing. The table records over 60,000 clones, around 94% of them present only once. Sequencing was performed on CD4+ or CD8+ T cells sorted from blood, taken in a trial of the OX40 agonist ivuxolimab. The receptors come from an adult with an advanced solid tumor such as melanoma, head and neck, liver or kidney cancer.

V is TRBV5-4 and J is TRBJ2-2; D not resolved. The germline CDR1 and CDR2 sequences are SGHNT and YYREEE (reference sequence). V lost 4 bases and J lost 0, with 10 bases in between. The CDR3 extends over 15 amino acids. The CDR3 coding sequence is TGTGCCAGCAGCGCGTCAGGCGCGAACACCGGGGAGCTGTTTTTT. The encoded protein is CASSASGANTGELFF. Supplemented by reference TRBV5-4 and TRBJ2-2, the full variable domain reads ETGVTQSPTHLIKTRGQQVTLRCSSQSGHNTVSWYQQALGQGPQFIFQYYREEENGRGNFPPRFSGLQFPNYSSELNVNALELDDSALYLCASSASGANTGELFFGEGSRLTVL.

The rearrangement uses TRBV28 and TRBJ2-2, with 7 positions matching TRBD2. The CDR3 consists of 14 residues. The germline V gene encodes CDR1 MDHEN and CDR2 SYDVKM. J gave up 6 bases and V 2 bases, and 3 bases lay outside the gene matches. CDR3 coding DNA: TGTGCCAGCAGTTTACAGCGGGGCGCCGGGGAGCTGTTTTTT. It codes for CASSLQRGAGELFF.

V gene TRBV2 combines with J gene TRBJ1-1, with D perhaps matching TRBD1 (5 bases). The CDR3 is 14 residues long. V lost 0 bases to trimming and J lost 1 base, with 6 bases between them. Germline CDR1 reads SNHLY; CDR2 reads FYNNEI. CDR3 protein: CASSEAGGNTEAFF. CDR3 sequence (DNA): TGTGCCAGCAGTGAAGCGGGGGGGAACACTGAAGCTTTCTTT.

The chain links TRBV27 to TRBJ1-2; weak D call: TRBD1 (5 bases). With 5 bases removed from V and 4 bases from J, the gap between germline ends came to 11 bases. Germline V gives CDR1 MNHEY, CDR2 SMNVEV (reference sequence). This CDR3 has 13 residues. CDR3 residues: CASSVGAGYGYTF. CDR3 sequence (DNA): TGTGCCAGCAGTGTTGGGGCGGGCTATGGCTACACCTTC.

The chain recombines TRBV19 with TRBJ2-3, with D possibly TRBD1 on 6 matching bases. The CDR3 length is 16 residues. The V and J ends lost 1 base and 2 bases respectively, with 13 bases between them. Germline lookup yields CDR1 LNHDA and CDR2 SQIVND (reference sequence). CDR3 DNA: TGTGCCAGTAGTATAGTGTGGGACATCCTCACAGATACGCAGTATTTT. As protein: CASSIVWDILTDTQYF.

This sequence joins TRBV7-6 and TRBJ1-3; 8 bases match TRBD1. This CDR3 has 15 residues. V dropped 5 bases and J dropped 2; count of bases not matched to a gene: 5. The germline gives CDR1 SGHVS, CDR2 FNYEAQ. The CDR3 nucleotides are TGTGCCAGCAGCCAATCGACAGGGGCTGGAAACACCATATATTTT. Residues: CASSQSTGAGNTIYF.

CDR3 sequence reads: CSGGLDTGELFF. In DNA, the CDR3 is TGCAGCGGGGGCCTCGACACCGGGGAGCTGTTTTTT. The genes are TRBV29-1 and TRBJ2-2; perhaps TRBD1 as D (5 bases). Trimming pared 7 bases from V and 3 bases from J, leaving 9 bases between. The CDR3 is 12 amino acids. Germline lookup yields CDR1 SQVTM and CDR2 ANQGSEA.

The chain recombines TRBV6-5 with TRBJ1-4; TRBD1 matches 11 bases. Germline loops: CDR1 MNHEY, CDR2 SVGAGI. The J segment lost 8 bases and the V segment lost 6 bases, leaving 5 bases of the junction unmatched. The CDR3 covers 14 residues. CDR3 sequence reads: CASSLGQGAEKLFF. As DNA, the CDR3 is TGTGCCAGCAGCCTCGGACAGGGGGCAGAAAAACTGTTTTTT.

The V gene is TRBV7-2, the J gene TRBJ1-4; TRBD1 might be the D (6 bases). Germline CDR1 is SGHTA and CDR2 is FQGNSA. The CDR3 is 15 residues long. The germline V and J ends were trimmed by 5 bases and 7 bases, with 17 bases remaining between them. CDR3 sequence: CASSTLTGIGEKLFF. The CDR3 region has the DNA TGTGCCAGCAGCACCCTTACAGGGATTGGTGAAAAACTGTTTTTT.

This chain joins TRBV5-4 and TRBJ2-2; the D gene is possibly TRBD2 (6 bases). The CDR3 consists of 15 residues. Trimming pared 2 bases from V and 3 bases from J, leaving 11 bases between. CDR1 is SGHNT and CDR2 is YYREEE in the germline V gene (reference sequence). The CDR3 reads CASSFGGVHTGELFF. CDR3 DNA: TGTGCCAGCAGCTTCGGGGGAGTTCACACCGGGGAGCTGTTTTTT.

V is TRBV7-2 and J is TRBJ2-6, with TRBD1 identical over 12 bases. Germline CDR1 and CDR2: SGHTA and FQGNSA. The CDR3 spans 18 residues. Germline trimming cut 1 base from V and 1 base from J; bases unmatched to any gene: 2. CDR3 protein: CASSLGDRGLSGANVLTF. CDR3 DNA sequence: TGTGCCAGCAGCTTAGGGGACAGGGGGCTTTCTGGGGCCAACGTCCTGACTTTC. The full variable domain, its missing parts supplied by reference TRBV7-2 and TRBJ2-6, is GAGVSQSPSNKVTEKGKDVELRCDPISGHTALYWYRQSLGQGLEFLIYFQGNSAPDKSGLPSDRFSAERTGGSVSTLTIQRTQQEDSAVYLCASSLGDRGLSGANVLTFGAGSRLTVL.

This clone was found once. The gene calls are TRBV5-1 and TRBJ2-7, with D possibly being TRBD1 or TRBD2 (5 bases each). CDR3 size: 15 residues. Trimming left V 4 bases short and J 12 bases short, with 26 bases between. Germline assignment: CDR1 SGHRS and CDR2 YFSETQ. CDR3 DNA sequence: TGCGCCAGCAGCCCCGCCGGGACCCTCCAAGTCGAGTCGTACTTC. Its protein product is CASSPAGTLQVESYF.

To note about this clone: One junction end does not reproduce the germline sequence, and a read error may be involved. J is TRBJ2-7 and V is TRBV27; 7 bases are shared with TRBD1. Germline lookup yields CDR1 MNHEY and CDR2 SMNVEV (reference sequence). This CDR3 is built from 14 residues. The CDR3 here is CASSLSAGTEVADF. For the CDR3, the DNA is TGTGCCAGCAGCCTTTCCGCCGGGACAGAGGTTGCGGACTTC.

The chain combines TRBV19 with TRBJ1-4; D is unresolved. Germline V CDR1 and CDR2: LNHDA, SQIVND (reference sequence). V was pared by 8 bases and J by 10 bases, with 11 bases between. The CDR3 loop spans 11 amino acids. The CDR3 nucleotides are TGTGCCAGTCAAAGAGGTGGAAAACTGTTTTTT. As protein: CASQRGGKLFF.

In DNA, the CDR3 is TGCAGCGCTCGGGACCCTAATGAAAAACTGTTTTTT. Translation: CSARDPNEKLFF. The chain has TRBV29-1 and TRBJ1-4, with D tentatively TRBD1 (5 bases). Trimming cost V 7 bases and J 3 bases, with 9 bases left between them. CDR3 length: 12 amino acids. CDR1 and CDR2 from the germline V gene are SQVTM and ANQGSEA.

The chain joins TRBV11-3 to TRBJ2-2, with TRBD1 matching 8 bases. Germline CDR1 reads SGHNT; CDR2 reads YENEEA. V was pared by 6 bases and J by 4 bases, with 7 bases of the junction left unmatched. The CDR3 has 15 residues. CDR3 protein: CASSMDRAGTGELFF. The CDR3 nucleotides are TGTGCCAGCAGTATGGACAGGGCCGGCACCGGGGAGCTGTTTTTT.

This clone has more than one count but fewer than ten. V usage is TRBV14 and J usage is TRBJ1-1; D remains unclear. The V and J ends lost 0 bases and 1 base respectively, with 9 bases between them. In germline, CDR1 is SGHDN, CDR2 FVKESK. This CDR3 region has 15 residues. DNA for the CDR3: TGTGCCAGCAGCCAAGATCTGGGAGGGAACACTGAAGCTTTCTTT. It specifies CASSQDLGGNTEAFF.

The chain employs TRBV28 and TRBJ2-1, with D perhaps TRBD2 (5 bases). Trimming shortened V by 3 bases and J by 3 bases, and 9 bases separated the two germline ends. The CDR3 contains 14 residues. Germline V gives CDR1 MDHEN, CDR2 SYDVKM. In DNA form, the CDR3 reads TGTGCCAGCAGTTTTGGCGGGTACTACAATGAGCAGTTCTTC. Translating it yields CASSFGGYYNEQFF.

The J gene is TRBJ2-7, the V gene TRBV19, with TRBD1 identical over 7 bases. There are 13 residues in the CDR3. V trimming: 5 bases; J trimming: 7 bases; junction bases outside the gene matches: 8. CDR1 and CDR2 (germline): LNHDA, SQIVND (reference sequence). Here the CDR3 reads CASSPGQVWEQYF. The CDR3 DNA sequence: TGTGCCAGTAGTCCCGGACAGGTATGGGAGCAGTACTTC.

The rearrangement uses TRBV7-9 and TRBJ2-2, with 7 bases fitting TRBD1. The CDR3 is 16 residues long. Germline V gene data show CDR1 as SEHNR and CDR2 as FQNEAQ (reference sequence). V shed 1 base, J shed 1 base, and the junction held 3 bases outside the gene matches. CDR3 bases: TGTGCCAGCAGCTTAGTGGGGACAGAGAACACCGGGGAGCTGTTTTTT. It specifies CASSLVGTENTGELFF. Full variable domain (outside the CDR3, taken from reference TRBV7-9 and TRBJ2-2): DTGVSQNPRHKITKRGQNVTFRCDPISEHNRLYWYRQTLGQGPEFLTYFQNEAQLEKSRLLSDRFSAERPKGSFSTLEIQRTEQGDSAMYLCASSLVGTENTGELFFGEGSRLTVL.

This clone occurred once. CDR3 region: CASSETGGANNEQFF. The DNA of the CDR3 is TGCGCCAGCAGTGAGACAGGGGGCGCGAACAATGAGCAGTTCTTC. The rearrangement links TRBV10-1 to TRBJ2-1; 9 positions match TRBD1. V was clipped by 2 bases and J by 5 bases; unmatched bases: 4. The CDR3 spans 15 residues. In germline, CDR1 is WNHNN, CDR2 SYGVQD (reference sequence).

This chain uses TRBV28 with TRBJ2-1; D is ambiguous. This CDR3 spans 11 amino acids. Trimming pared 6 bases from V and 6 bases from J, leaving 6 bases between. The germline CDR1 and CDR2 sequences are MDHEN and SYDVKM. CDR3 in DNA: TGTGCCAGCAGAGCCCGCAATGAGCAGTTCTTC. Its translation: CASRARNEQFF.

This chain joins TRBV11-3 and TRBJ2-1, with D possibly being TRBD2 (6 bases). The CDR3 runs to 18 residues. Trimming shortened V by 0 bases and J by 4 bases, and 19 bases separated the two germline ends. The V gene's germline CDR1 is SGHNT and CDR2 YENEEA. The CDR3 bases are TGTGCCAGCAGCTTAGACGGGGAGGCAAATTATCCGTACAATGAGCAGTTCTTC. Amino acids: CASSLDGEANYPYNEQFF.

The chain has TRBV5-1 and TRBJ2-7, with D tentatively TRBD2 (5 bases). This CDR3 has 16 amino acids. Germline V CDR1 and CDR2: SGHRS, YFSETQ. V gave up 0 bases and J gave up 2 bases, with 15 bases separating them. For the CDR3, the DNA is TGCGCCAGCAGCTTGGATCGTGGGGAGAAGGCCTACGAGCAGTACTTC. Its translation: CASSLDRGEKAYEQYF.

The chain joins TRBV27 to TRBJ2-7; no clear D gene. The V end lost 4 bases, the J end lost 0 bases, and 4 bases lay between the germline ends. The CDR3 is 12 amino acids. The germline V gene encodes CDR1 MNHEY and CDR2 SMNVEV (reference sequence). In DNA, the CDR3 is TGTGCCAGCAGTTCGAGCTCCTACGAGCAGTACTTC. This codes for CASSSSSYEQYF.

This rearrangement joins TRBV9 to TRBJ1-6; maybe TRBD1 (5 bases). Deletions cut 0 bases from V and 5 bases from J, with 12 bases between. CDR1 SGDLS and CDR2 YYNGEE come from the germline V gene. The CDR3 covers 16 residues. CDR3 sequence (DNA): TGTGCCAGCAGCGTAGCCCGGGGCGCCCATAATTCACCCCTCCACTTT. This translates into CASSVARGAHNSPLHF.

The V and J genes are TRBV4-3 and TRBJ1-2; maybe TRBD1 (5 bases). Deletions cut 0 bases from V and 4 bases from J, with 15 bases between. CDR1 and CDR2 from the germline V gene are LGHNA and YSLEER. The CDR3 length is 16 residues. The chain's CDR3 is CASSQDVAQDLYGYTF. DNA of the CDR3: TGCGCCAGCAGCCAAGATGTGGCACAGGACCTCTATGGCTACACCTTC.

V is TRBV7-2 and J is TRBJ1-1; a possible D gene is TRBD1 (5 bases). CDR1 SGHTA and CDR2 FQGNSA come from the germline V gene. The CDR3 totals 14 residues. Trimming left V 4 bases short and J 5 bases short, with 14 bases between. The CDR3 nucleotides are TGTGCCAGCAGCTATATCAGGGACGAGACTGAAGCTTTCTTT. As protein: CASSYIRDETEAFF.

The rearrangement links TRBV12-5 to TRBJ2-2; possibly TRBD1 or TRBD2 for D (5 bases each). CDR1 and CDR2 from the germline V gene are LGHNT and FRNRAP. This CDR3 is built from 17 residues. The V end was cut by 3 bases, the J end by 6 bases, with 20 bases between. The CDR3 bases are TGTGCTAGTGGTTTTTCTAGGGACCAGAAAGAAGCCGGGGAGCTGTTTTTT. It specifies CASGFSRDQKEAGELFF.

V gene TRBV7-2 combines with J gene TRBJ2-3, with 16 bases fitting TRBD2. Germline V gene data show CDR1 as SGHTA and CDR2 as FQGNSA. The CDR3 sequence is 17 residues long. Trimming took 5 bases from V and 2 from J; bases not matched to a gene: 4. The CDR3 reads CASSTGLAGGPTDTQYF. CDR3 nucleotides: TGTGCCAGCAGCACGGGACTAGCGGGGGGGCCCACAGATACGCAGTATTTT.